This entry lists 7 T cell receptor beta chains sequenced from one sample in a study of blood T cell repertoires in COVID-19. Produced via immunoSEQ multiplex PCR; TCRdb's table is partial and in-frame only. The data hold about 440,000 clones, with less than 95% observed a single time. The sample comprised PBMCs or T cells enriched from blood (not recorded which). Every receptor here comes from a man aged 18 to 30 who had recovered from COVID-19.

The chain joins TRBV4-1 to TRBJ1-4; 11 bases align to TRBD1. The germline gives CDR1 MGHRA, CDR2 YSYEKL. V shed 4 bases, J shed 8 bases, and the junction held 12 bases outside the gene matches. CDR3 length equals 17 residues. The CDR3 spells CASSPGTGGVRREKLFF. The CDR3 DNA reads as TGCGCCAGCAGCCCCGGGACAGGGGGAGTTAGGAGGGAAAAACTGTTTTTT.

V is TRBV4-1 and J is TRBJ1-2; 8 bases align to TRBD1. Germline-derived CDR1 and CDR2 are MGHRA and YSYEKL. The CDR3 runs to 14 residues. Unmatched junction bases numbered 7, after V lost 2 bases and J lost 8 bases. The CDR3 DNA reads TGCGCCAGCAGCCAACGGCAGGGGGCGCTAGGCTACACCTTC. Protein sequence: CASSQRQGALGYTF.

This chain connects TRBV27 to TRBJ1-1; D is unresolved. Trimming left V 7 bases short and J 2 bases short, with 11 bases between. CDR1 and CDR2 (germline): MNHEY, SMNVEV (reference sequence). The CDR3 has 13 amino acids. The CDR3, as DNA: TGTGCCAGCATGGGCAGCCTAAACACTGAAGCTTTCTTT. It is translated as CASMGSLNTEAFF.

This chain joins TRBV3-1 (or the pseudogene TRBV3-2) and TRBJ2-3, with 8 bases aligning to TRBD1. CDR3 size: 17 residues. V lost 4 bases to trimming and J lost 1 base; unmatched junction nucleotides: 10. The germline gives CDR1 LGHDT, CDR2 YNNKEL (reference sequence). CDR3 bases: TGTGCCAGCAGCCCAGGGGGCCGGATATCTGGCACAGATACGCAGTATTTT. Its protein is CASSPGGRISGTDTQYF.

In this sample, this clone turned up a few times. This chain connects TRBV9 to TRBJ1-1; D unclear. This CDR3 region has 14 residues. V lost 0 bases to trimming and J lost 1 base, with 7 bases between them. Germline lookup yields CDR1 SGDLS and CDR2 YYNGEE. The CDR3 region is CASSVGAKNTEAFF. The CDR3 DNA reads TGTGCCAGCAGCGTAGGAGCTAAGAACACTGAAGCTTTCTTT. Variable domain in full (rest from reference TRBV9 and TRBJ1-1): DSGVTQTPKHLITATGQRVTLRCSPRSGDLSVYWYQQSLDQGLQFLIQYYNGEERAKGNILERFSAQQFPDLHSELNLSSLELGDSALYFCASSVGAKNTEAFFGQGTRLTVV.

The chain links TRBV21-1 to TRBJ1-1; TRBD1 is taken as the D call from the table, unchecked against the DNA. TRBV21-1 is noted as a pseudogene. The CDR3 is 16 residues long. The CDR3 region has the DNA TGTGCCAGCAGCAAGGTTAGGACAGGGGAGAACACTGAAGCTTTCTTT. It specifies CASSKVRTGENTEAFF.

The chain recombines TRBV27 with TRBJ1-5; 8 nucleotides line up with TRBD1. This CDR3 is built from 16 residues. V trimming: 7 bases; J trimming: 3 bases; junction bases outside the gene matches: 11. Per the germline V gene, CDR1 is MNHEY and CDR2 is SMNVEV (reference sequence). CDR3 DNA sequence: TGTGCCAGCAAAGTGATCGGGACAGGATACAATCAGCCCCAGCATTTT. Translation gives CASKVIGTGYNQPQHF.